This T cell receptor beta chain was documented in a study of OX40 agonist ivuxolimab in advanced cancers. Germline-derived CDR1 and CDR2 are SQVTM and ANQGSEA. V was trimmed by 3 bases and J by 7 bases, leaving 12 bases between them. The CDR3 contains 13 residues. Whole-study findings and limits: The study found that CD8+ T cells averaged more expanded clones than CD4+. Some nonresponders also had low normalized T-cell clonal expansion.

This clone occurred once. Its antigen remains unidentified. Peripheral blood came from all dose cohorts at three timepoints. Sequencing used immunoSEQ multiplex PCR; TCRdb keeps in-frame clones, though not all of them. The sample has about 53,000 clones; around nine tenths are singletons. Source: CD4+ or CD8+ T cells sorted from blood, taken in a trial of the OX40 agonist ivuxolimab. This TCR was recovered from an adult with an advanced solid tumor such as melanoma, head and neck, liver or kidney cancer. This chain connects TRBV29-1 to TRBJ1-4, with D perhaps TRBD1 (5 bases). The CDR3 sequence is CSVDEGFGEKLFF. The CDR3 DNA reads TGCAGCGTTGACGAGGGGTTTGGTGAAAAACTGTTTTTT. The full variable domain, completed using reference TRBV29-1 and TRBJ1-4, is SAVISQKPSRDICQRGTSLTIQCQVDSQVTMMFWYRQQPGQSLTLIATANQGSEATYESGFVIDKFPISRPNLTFSTLTVSNMSPEDSSIYLCSVDEGFGEKLFFGSGTQLSVL.